One and the same sample provided the 18 T cell receptor beta chains below, sequenced in a study of brain T cells in children with intractable seizures. Assay used: immunoSEQ multiplex PCR; TCRdb lists only in-frame clones, some missing. This sample has 62,000 or so clones, with around 95% found just once. The source material was peripheral blood, sampled at surgery. Every receptor here comes from a boy younger than two with focal cortical dysplasia and intractable seizures.

The chain combines TRBV5-1 with TRBJ2-5; the match to TRBD2 covers 10 bases. The CDR3 is 14 amino acids. The V segment lost 2 bases and the J segment 4 bases; nucleotides outside the gene matches: 2. CDR1 and CDR2 (germline): SGHRS, YFSETQ. CDR3 nucleotide sequence: TGCGCCAGCAGCTTAGCGGGGGGGCGAGAGACCCAGTACTTC. As protein: CASSLAGGRETQYF. The variable domain in full, with the rest retrieved from reference TRBV5-1 and TRBJ2-5, is KAGVTQTPRYLIKTRGQQVTLSCSPISGHRSVSWYQQTPGQGLQFLFEYFSETQRNKGNFPGRFSGRQFSNSRSEMNVSTLELGDSALYLCASSLAGGRETQYFGPGTRLLVL.

J is TRBJ1-4 and V is TRBV5-1, with D perhaps TRBD1 (5 bases). V gave up 0 bases and J gave up 5 bases, with 14 bases separating them. The CDR3 length is 16 residues. Per the germline V gene, CDR1 is SGHRS and CDR2 is YFSETQ. The CDR3 coding sequence is TGCGCCAGCAGCTTGGCCGGCTCGGGGGTAAATGAAAAACTGTTTTTT. Its protein is CASSLAGSGVNEKLFF.

This clone was recorded only once. This chain connects TRBV12-3 or TRBV12-4 to TRBJ1-6, with unresolved D. CDR3 size: 13 residues. The ends were cut back, 1 base at V and 7 bases at J, with 5 bases in the middle. The CDR3 DNA is TGTGCCAGCAGTTTAGTAAAGAATTCACCCCTCCACTTT. Amino acid sequence: CASSLVKNSPLHF.

Here the CDR3 reads CASRVSGANVLTF. The CDR3 DNA is TGTGCCAGTAGGGTCTCTGGGGCCAACGTCCTGACTTTC. The rearrangement links TRBV19 to TRBJ2-6; D gene uncertain. Germline values: CDR1 LNHDA, CDR2 SQIVND (reference sequence). The CDR3 extends over 13 amino acids. Trimming took 6 bases from V and 0 from J, leaving 3 bases between them.

This clone was observed once. The chain uses TRBV12-5 and TRBJ1-1, with a weak D call TRBD1 (6 bases). V gave up 2 bases and J gave up 4 bases, with 17 bases separating them. Germline V gene sequence: CDR1 LGHNT, CDR2 FRNRAP. The CDR3 runs to 16 residues. This chain's CDR3 is CASGLSPGARGTEAFF. The CDR3 nucleotides are TGTGCTAGTGGTTTGTCCCCAGGGGCGCGGGGCACTGAAGCTTTCTTT.

The J gene is TRBJ1-2, the V gene TRBV6-5, with TRBD1 matching 7 bases. The CDR3 length is 13 residues. Looked up from germline, CDR1 is MNHEY and CDR2 is SVGAGI. Trimming at V came to 6 bases and at J to 1 base, leaving 2 bases not matched to a gene. The CDR3 nucleotides read TGTGCCAGCAGATACAGGGGTAACTATGGCTACACCTTC. Translating it yields CASRYRGNYGYTF.

The chain employs TRBV5-1 and TRBJ1-6, with unresolved D. The CDR3 loop spans 15 amino acids. Trimming pared 4 bases from V and 0 bases from J, leaving 8 bases between. Germline V gene sequence: CDR1 SGHRS, CDR2 YFSETQ. In DNA form, the CDR3 reads TGCGCCAGCAGCAGTACGAGCTCCTATAATTCACCCCTCCACTTT. It is translated as CASSSTSSYNSPLHF.

The rearrangement uses TRBV11-2 and TRBJ1-2, with D possibly TRBD1 on 6 matching bases. Trimming took off 3 bases at V and 1 base at J, with 12 bases between the two ends. In germline, CDR1 is SGHAT, CDR2 FQNNGV. The CDR3 consists of 15 residues. The CDR3: CASSLTQGVNYGYTF. CDR3 DNA: TGTGCCAGCAGCTTGACACAGGGTGTTAACTATGGCTACACCTTC.

This chain joins TRBV19 and TRBJ1-5; D remains ambiguous. Trimming cost V 7 bases and J 0 bases, with 16 bases left between them. The CDR3 spans 16 residues. The germline gives CDR1 LNHDA, CDR2 SQIVND (reference sequence). In nucleotides, the CDR3 is TGTGCCAGTAATGAGAGGGTGGGGTATAGCAATCAGCCCCAGCATTTT. This translates into CASNERVGYSNQPQHF.

The count of this clone is one. The chain carries TRBV6-5 and TRBJ1-2, with D possibly being TRBD1 (5 bases). Germline V CDR1 and CDR2: MNHEY, SVGAGI. The CDR3 length is 16 residues. Trimming took off 0 bases at V and 5 bases at J, with 16 bases between the two ends. The CDR3 DNA reads TGTGCCAGCAGTTACTCGAATGGAGGCAGGGTTTATGGCTACACCTTC. This translates into CASSYSNGGRVYGYTF.

This clone is a singleton in its sample. This chain uses TRBV20-1 with TRBJ2-1, with 10 bases aligning to TRBD1. Germline CDR1 reads DFQATT; CDR2 reads SNEGSKA (reference sequence). Trimming cost V 3 bases and J 6 bases; bases outside gene matches: 8. The CDR3 length is 15 residues. The chain's CDR3 is CSASPGTGVINEQFF. CDR3 coding DNA: TGCAGTGCTAGTCCCGGGACAGGGGTAATCAATGAGCAGTTCTTC.

V gene TRBV27 combines with J gene TRBJ1-4, with 8 positions matching TRBD1. Germline V gives CDR1 MNHEY, CDR2 SMNVEV (reference sequence). With V trimmed by 5 bases and J by 7 bases, 9 bases remained unmatched. The CDR3 consists of 15 residues. CDR3 bases: TGTGCCAGCAGTGCCTACAGGGGGTCTGGTGAAAAACTGTTTTTT. Translated, it gives CASSAYRGSGEKLFF.

The gene calls are TRBV14 and TRBJ2-3; TRBD2 matches at 10 bases. Trimming at V came to 1 base and at J to 6 bases, leaving 10 bases not matched to a gene. CDR3 length equals 17 residues. Germline values: CDR1 SGHDN, CDR2 FVKESK. The DNA of the CDR3 is TGTGCCAGCAGCCAAGTGAGGACTAGCGGCTCCCTTGATACGCAGTATTTT. Translation gives CASSQVRTSGSLDTQYF.

The rearrangement uses TRBV11-2 and TRBJ2-7, with TRBD2 matching 8 bases. Germline CDR1 reads SGHAT; CDR2 reads FQNNGV. Germline trimming cut 3 bases from V and 3 bases from J; bases unmatched to any gene: 7. This CDR3 comprises 15 residues. For the CDR3, the DNA is TGTGCCAGCAGCTTCCTAGCGGGCCCGAACTACGAGCAGTACTTC. This gives the protein CASSFLAGPNYEQYF.

The chain combines TRBV5-3 with TRBJ2-7; 8 bases line up with TRBD1. TRBV5-3 is classed as an ORF, of uncertain function. J gave up 3 bases and V 7 bases, and 6 bases lay outside the gene matches. This CDR3 region has 13 residues. CDR3 in amino acids: CAREQGVFYEQYF. Here the CDR3 DNA reads TGTGCCAGAGAACAGGGGGTCTTCTACGAGCAGTACTTC.

The chain has TRBV4-2 and TRBJ2-2; 9 bases align to TRBD1. Unmatched junction bases numbered 6, after V lost 5 bases and J lost 5 bases. The germline CDR1 and CDR2 sequences are LGHNA and YNFKEQ. The CDR3 is made up of 15 amino acids. Here the CDR3 DNA reads TGTGCCAGCAGCTTCCGGGACAGGGAAACCGGGGAGCTGTTTTTT. It translates to CASSFRDRETGELFF.

The chain links TRBV5-5 to TRBJ1-3; D uncertain. The germline CDR1 and CDR2 sequences are SGHKS and YYEKEE (reference sequence). V lost 6 bases to trimming and J lost 0 bases, with 13 bases between them. This CDR3 contains 15 residues. The CDR3 spells CASTPWGDSGNTIYF. Here the CDR3 DNA reads TGTGCCAGCACCCCATGGGGTGACTCTGGAAACACCATATATTTT.

This clone came up once. In nucleotides, the CDR3 is TGCGCCAGCAGCCTAAGAGAGCGGGGGGGGCCCCCCATCACAGATACGCAGTATTTT. This codes for CASSLRERGGPPITDTQYF. V is TRBV4-1 and J is TRBJ2-3; 10 bases line up with TRBD2. Per the germline V gene, CDR1 is MGHRA and CDR2 is YSYEKL. The CDR3 spans 19 residues. J was trimmed by 2 bases and V by 4 bases; bases with no gene match: 15.